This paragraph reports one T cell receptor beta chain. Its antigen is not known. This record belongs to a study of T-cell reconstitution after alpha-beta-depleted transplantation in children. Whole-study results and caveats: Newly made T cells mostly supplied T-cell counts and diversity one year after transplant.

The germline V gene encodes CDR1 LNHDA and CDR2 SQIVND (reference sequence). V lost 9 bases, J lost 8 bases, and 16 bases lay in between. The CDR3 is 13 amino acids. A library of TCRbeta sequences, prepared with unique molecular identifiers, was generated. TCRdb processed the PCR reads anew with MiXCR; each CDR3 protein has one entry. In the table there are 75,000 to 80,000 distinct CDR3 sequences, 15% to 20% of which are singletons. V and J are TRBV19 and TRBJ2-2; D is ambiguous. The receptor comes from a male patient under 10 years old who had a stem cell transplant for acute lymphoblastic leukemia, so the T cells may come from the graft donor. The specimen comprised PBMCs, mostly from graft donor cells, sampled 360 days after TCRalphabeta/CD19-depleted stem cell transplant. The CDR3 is CASAEGLAGELFF. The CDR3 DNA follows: TGTGCCAGCGCCGAAGGGCTTGCAGGGGAGCTGTTTTTT.